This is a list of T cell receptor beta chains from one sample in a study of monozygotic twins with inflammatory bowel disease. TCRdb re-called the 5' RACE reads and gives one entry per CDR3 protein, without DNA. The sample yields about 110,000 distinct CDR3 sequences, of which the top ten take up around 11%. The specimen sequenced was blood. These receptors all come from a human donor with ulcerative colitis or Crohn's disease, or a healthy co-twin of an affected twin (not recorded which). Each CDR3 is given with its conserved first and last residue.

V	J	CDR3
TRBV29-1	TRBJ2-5	CSVVYGDQETQYF
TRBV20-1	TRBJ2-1	CSASFPGNEQFF
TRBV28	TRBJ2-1	CASSLSGSTYNEQFF
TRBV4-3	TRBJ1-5	CASSQDHGDWPQHF
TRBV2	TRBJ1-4	CASRPTAGNEKLFF
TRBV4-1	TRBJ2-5	CASSQALTNQETQYF
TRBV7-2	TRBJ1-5	CASSLFGGTESAQHF
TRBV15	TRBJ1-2	CATSRGGGDYGYTF
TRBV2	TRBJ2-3	CASSESGGADTQYF
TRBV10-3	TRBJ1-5	CAISESQGYQPQHF
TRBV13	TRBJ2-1	CASSSFSGSSYNEQFF
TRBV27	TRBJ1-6	CASSLDQGEKSPLHF
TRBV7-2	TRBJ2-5	CASSRTPLTSSETQYF
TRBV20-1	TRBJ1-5	CRAHGQGSFSNQPQHF
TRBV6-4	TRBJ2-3	CASRKQSTDTQYF
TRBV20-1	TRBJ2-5	CSARRGLQETQYF
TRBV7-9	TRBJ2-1	CASRGAAHNEQFF
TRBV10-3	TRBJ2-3	CAISEPRTSGPSADTQYF
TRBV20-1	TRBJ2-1	CSAHRDRGTEQFF
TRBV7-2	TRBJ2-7	CASSFLKGQGSYEQYF
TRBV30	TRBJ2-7	CAWGRGGYEQYF
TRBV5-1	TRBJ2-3	CASSGGLASDTQYF
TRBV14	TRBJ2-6	CASSQPGHGSGANVLTF
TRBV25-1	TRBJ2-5	CASSEYGGRETQYF
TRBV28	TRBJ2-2	CASSLRDPRTGELFF
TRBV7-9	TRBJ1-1	CATPSGRGSEVTEAFF
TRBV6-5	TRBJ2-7	CASSYLPGQGYEQYF
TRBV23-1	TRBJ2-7	CASSQSTSGVFEQYF
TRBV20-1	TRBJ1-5	CSASSGLGNQPQHF
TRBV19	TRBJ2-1	CASSIVQLAGVTLAYNEQFF
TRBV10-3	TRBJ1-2	CAIKIGGNDGYTF
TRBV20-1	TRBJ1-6	CSARRGTYNSPLHF
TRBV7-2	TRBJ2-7	CASSLTSVNYEQYF
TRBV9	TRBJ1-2	CASARDIDGYTF
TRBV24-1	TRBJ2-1	CATSDSKTGVRGNEQFF
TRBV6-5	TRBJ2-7	CASSSIRTQGVNEQYF
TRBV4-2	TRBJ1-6	CASSPHLGQGSPRGSYNSPLHF
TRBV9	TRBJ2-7	CASSIAAGTYEQYF
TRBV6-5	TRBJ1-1	CASSSPETDMNTEAFF
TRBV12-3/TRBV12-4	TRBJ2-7	CASSSFQGAEQYF
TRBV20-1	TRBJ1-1	CSALTENTEAFF
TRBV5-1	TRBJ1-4	CASSLAGGGTVEKLFF
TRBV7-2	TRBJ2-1	CASSSEGPGQFF
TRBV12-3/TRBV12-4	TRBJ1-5	CASSWDNNQPQHF
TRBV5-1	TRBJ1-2	CASSSPSGDGYTF
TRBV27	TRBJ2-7	CASSLDIGGTDEQYF
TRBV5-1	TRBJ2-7	CASSGTGGLYEQYF
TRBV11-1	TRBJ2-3	CASSSTAGADTQYF
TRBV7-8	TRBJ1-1	CASSLVRLNTEAFF
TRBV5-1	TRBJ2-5	CASSSRAGGGFETQYF
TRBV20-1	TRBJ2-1	CSARSGRSYNEQFF
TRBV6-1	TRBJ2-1	CASSSGRSVLHNEQFF
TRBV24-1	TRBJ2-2	CATNAGGAGELFF
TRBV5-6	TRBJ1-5	CASSNTGRPNQPQHF